The rows below give T cell receptor beta chains drawn from one sample of a study of shared clonotypes between healthy human individuals. Clones were read by immunoSEQ multiplex PCR, and TCRdb kept only the in-frame ones, dropping some. The sample holds around 2.1 million clones, 95% seen once. Sequencing input: naive CD4+ T cells sorted from blood. The receptors shown here come from a man aged 18-30 years in good health. Each CDR3 is given without its conserved first and last residue. The order of the fields is V gene, J gene, CDR3 protein.

TRBV7-9	TRBJ2-1	ASSLGDFSYNEQF
TRBV4-1	TRBJ1-5	ASSQAGGERQPQH
TRBV25-1	TRBJ2-7	ASSEWSLATEQY
TRBV29-1	TRBJ1-2	SADREEGYT
TRBV5-1	TRBJ1-4	ASSLGNTGASEKLF
TRBV28	TRBJ2-5	ASKAGAPETQY
TRBV10-1	TRBJ2-1	ASSAGLASGEQF
TRBV7-9	TRBJ1-4	ASSFGTGNEKLF
TRBV18	TRBJ2-1	ASSQREGNEQF
TRBV5-1	TRBJ1-1	ASSAGQGWDTEAF
TRBV6-6	TRBJ2-1	ASRAAGLFEQF
TRBV30	TRBJ2-6	ASQPPRFSGANVLT
TRBV19	TRBJ1-3	ASSIHLAGNTIY
TRBV5-1	TRBJ2-3	ASSPGDHSPQY
TRBV30	TRBJ2-5	AWSVEGQTQY
TRBV5-1	TRBJ2-6	ASSFPASGANVLT
TRBV21-1	TRBJ1-5	ASSPTQGAPSQH
TRBV18	TRBJ2-7	ASSLYPSGGAPSEQY
TRBV27	TRBJ1-6	ASSVTGGDSPLH
TRBV9	TRBJ1-2	ASSVAVGRGPYGYT
TRBV27	TRBJ2-7	ASSEMGPLYEQY
TRBV28	TRBJ1-3	ASSSGGPGNTIY
TRBV7-2	TRBJ2-3	ASSLEGSGDTQY
TRBV10-3	TRBJ2-2	AISVESIRNTGELF
TRBV5-4	TRBJ2-3	ASSPGTSGSTDTQY
TRBV27	TRBJ2-2	ASSPTGDLSGELF
TRBV19	TRBJ2-3	ASSITDTQY
TRBV27	TRBJ2-1	ASSLIPGLENEQF
TRBV7-9	TRBJ2-1	ASSLTGLYNEQF